The next 3 T cell receptor beta chains were all read from a single sample in a study of T cell responses to AZD1222 COVID-19 vaccine. Libraries were prepared by immunoSEQ multiplex PCR; TCRdb keeps only in-frame clonotypes and omits some of them. The sample holds 85,000 to 110,000 clones, approximately 88% seen once. The sequencing here drew on peripheral blood, taken on day 0 of AZD1222 vaccination. All receptors derive from an adult in good health.

This chain connects TRBV4-3 to TRBJ2-1; TRBD2 matches at 15 bases. The J segment lost 12 bases and the V segment lost 6 bases, leaving 9 bases of the junction unmatched. The germline CDR1 and CDR2 sequences are LGHNA and YSLEER. The CDR3 has 15 amino acids. In DNA form, the CDR3 reads TGCGCCAGCAGACCCGGACTAGCGGGAGGGCCTCGGCAGTTCTTC. This gives the protein CASRPGLAGGPRQFF.

This clone was seen a single time. This chain uses TRBV19 with TRBJ1-5; 12 bases are shared with TRBD1. The CDR3 loop spans 17 amino acids. In germline, CDR1 is LNHDA, CDR2 SQIVND (reference sequence). Losses at the gene ends were 4 bases for V and 1 base for J; bases not matched to a gene: 5. DNA for the CDR3: TGTGCCAGTAGTAGGGACAGGGGGCGAGGGAGCAATCAGCCCCAGCATTTT. Residues: CASSRDRGRGSNQPQHF.

The J gene is TRBJ2-7, the V gene TRBV11-3; D is unresolved. The germline V gene has CDR1 SGHNT and CDR2 YENEEA. The CDR3 consists of 16 residues. The V end was cut by 5 bases, the J end by 0 bases, with 17 bases between. The CDR3 DNA is TGTGCCAGCAGCCCGGGTATCGGCGGAGCCTCCTACGAGCAGTACTTC. It translates to CASSPGIGGASYEQYF.